A single sample gave rise to the 2 T cell receptor beta chains below, sequenced in a study of blood T cells in healthy people across ages. Primed by a sample-barcoded 5' primer and a J-beta primer mix, a second PCR proceeded for roughly 6 to 12 cycles. TCRdb independently ran MiXCR on the 5' RACE reads; one entry per CDR3 protein. The sample records about 1.6 million distinct CDR3 sequences, roughly 32% being singletons. Material: blood. These receptors all stem from a woman aged 25 to 45 in good health.

The chain has TRBV27 and TRBJ1-6; 7 positions agree with TRBD1. V was clipped by 5 bases and J by 6 bases; unmatched bases: 7. The CDR3 is 15 amino acids. Germline lookup yields CDR1 MNHEY and CDR2 SMNVEV (reference sequence). This CDR3 reads CASSLTTGLNSPLHF. For the CDR3, the DNA is TGTGCCAGCAGTCTCACGACAGGGCTTAATTCACCCCTCCACTTT.

The chain uses TRBV7-8 and TRBJ1-6, with no clear D. This CDR3 has 12 residues. Germline V gene sequence: CDR1 SGHVS, CDR2 FQNEAQ. V lost 4 bases and J lost 7, with 5 bases in between. The CDR3 nucleotides are TGTGCCAGCAGCTCGATGAATTCACCCCTCCACTTT. It yields the protein CASSSMNSPLHF.